These T cell receptor beta chains were read from a single sample in a study of control samples from healthy donors and cancer patients. Libraries were prepared by immunoSEQ multiplex PCR; TCRdb keeps only in-frame clonotypes and omits some of them. The sample records 160,000 or so clones, around 94% being singletons. The sample consisted of PBMCs. The origin of the receptors is a man aged 55 to 70 with colorectal cancer. The CDR3 runs from the conserved cysteine through the conserved F or W. The order of the fields is V gene, CDR3 protein.

v_gene: TRBV9; CDR3aa: CASSAGRLSYNEQFF
v_gene: TRBV28; CDR3aa: CASKPLSATNEKLFF
v_gene: TRBV25-1; CDR3aa: CASRLGNTEAFF
v_gene: TRBV4-1; CDR3aa: CASSQADRQINEQFF
v_gene: TRBV25-1; CDR3aa: CASRQGAENTIYF
v_gene: TRBV6-4; CDR3aa: CASSEMSGLGNEQFF
v_gene: TRBV7-9; CDR3aa: CASSLAGGGGTQYF
v_gene: TRBV7-9; CDR3aa: CASTPWGENTEAFF
v_gene: TRBV7-2; CDR3aa: CASRSSGTGELFF
v_gene: TRBV28; CDR3aa: CASGLGTVGPEAFF
v_gene: TRBV30; CDR3aa: CAWSLTGAVNSGTNEKLFF
v_gene: TRBV6-5; CDR3aa: CASSSGQGSAEAFF
v_gene: TRBV15; CDR3aa: CATSRESGKGAAKNIQYF
v_gene: TRBV7-2; CDR3aa: CASSTPGPDTQYF
v_gene: TRBV6-1; CDR3aa: CASTDRKGKSGNTIYF
v_gene: TRBV5-1; CDR3aa: CASSGDREEKLFF
v_gene: TRBV6-1; CDR3aa: CASSRDFNTGELFF
v_gene: TRBV5-1; CDR3aa: CASSLSGTGGQIEKLFF
v_gene: TRBV7-9; CDR3aa: CASSLIRGDSYEQYF
v_gene: TRBV7-6; CDR3aa: CASSFELSYEQYF
v_gene: TRBV5-1; CDR3aa: CASSGASAGDTQYF
v_gene: TRBV18; CDR3aa: CASSPLGGEQYF
v_gene: TRBV5-6; CDR3aa: CASSLIQGYTF
v_gene: TRBV6-5; CDR3aa: CASSPRGVNEKLFF
v_gene: TRBV2; CDR3aa: CASSGAVILYSNQPQHF
v_gene: TRBV15; CDR3aa: CATSTDRAGTDTQYF
v_gene: TRBV5-1; CDR3aa: CASSLGTNRDEQYF
v_gene: TRBV7-9; CDR3aa: CASSLGTGELFF
v_gene: TRBV7-9; CDR3aa: CASSLGQNEAFF
v_gene: TRBV18; CDR3aa: CASSPTGGQETQYF
v_gene: TRBV4-1; CDR3aa: CASSQSTPPTGLYGYTF
v_gene: TRBV5-5; CDR3aa: CASSSPGTGGTDTQYF
v_gene: TRBV9; CDR3aa: CASSVGTGVNSPLHF
v_gene: TRBV27; CDR3aa: CASSRLRVEKLFF
v_gene: TRBV30; CDR3aa: CAWSRGGGGGETQYF
v_gene: TRBV2; CDR3aa: CASSDGGGGAYNGELFF
v_gene: TRBV6-5; CDR3aa: CASGTLLGGNTIYF
v_gene: TRBV19; CDR3aa: CASSAQTGGEGTGELFF